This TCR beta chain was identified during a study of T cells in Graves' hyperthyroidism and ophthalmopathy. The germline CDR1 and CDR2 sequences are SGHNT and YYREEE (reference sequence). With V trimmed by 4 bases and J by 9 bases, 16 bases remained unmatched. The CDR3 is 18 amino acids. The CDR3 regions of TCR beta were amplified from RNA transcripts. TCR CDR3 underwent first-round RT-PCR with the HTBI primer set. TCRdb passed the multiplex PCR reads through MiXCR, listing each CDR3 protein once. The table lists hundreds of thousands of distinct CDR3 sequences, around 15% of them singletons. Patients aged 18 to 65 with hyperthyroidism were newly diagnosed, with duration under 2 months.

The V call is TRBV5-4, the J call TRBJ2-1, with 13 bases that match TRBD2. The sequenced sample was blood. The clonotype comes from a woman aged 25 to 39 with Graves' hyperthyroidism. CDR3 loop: CASSKGLAGNSPSGEQFF. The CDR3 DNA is TGTGCCAGCAGCAAGGGACTAGCGGGAAACAGCCCCAGTGGTGAGCAGTTCTTC.